Sequencing of this T cell receptor beta chain was carried out in a study of OX40 agonist ivuxolimab in advanced cancers. Study-wide context: Ivuxolimab was an agonistic, fully human IgG2 monoclonal antibody directed against OX40 (CD134), a costimulatory receptor. Patients were allowed to have had prior anti-PD-1, anti-PD-L1 or anti-CTLA-4 therapy, and about 40% of the dose-escalation patients had been treated with checkpoint inhibitors. In the dose-escalation cohort, around four fifths of patients were male, and the mean age was approximately 64 years, with a range of about 23 to 80. Partial responses were achieved by three dose-escalation patients, of whom one had hepatocellular carcinoma and two had cutaneous melanoma. Intravenous ivuxolimab was administered to patients every 2 weeks at six dose levels: 0.01, 0.1, 0.3, 1.5, 3 and 10 mg/kg. Peripheral TCRbeta sequencing was intended to test whether TCR sequence diversity was altered and clonal T-cell expansion was caused by ivuxolimab. Of the approximately 54 dose-escalation patients, hepatocellular carcinoma was present in about 20, melanoma in roughly 15, renal cell carcinoma in 9 and head and neck cancer in 9. The paper describes the monotherapy dose-escalation part (N = 52 patients) of the phase I trial of ivuxolimab.

The germline V and J ends show losses of 1 base and 0 bases respectively, and no gene match explains 1 base of the junction. The germline V gene yields SGHTA for CDR1 and FQGNSA for CDR2. The CDR3, from cysteine to phenylalanine, totals 16 residues. Only CDR3 DNA is held: 48 bases, read in frame from base 1. For sequencing of the TCRbeta CDR3 region, genomic DNA was extracted from the sorted cells. The immunoSEQ Assay was used for sequencing of TCRbeta CDR3 regions. TCRdb mirrors the immuneACCESS table, restricted to in-frame sequences. Some clones are absent from its copies; in checked studies, under half trace to an unresolved V gene, and the reason for the others is unknown. The sample yields around 82,000 clones; 80% to 90% were counted once. 0.75% to 0.95% of the sample is in the top ten clones. The trial excluded patients who had a history of autoimmune disease or were on systemic immunosuppression. Peripheral blood for TCR sequencing was drawn from every dose cohort at baseline, at cycle 4 day 1 and at cycle 7 day 1. The samples were taken from a phase I, first-in-human, multicenter, open-label dose-escalation trial of ivuxolimab. Adults with locally advanced or metastatic melanoma, renal cell, hepatocellular, or head and neck squamous cell carcinoma were enrolled in the trial. Before TCR sequencing, CD4+ T cells and CD8+ T cells from peripheral blood were sorted into separate populations.

Worth noting for this clone: Its cognate antigen has yet to be identified. Within one base of it there is no much larger clone, and no base qualities were kept.

What the study reported, not specific to this receptor: The antigen specificity of the peripheral T cells that underwent clonal expansion was not determined. Low levels of normalized T-cell clonal expansion were also seen in some nonresponding patients. At doses from 0.1 to 3.0 mg/kg, clonal expansion was seen in both CD4+ and CD8+ blood T cells between baseline and week 6. On average, CD8+ T cells showed more expanded clones than CD4+ T cells after ivuxolimab. In the 0.1-3.0 mg/kg groups, partial responders had among the lowest normalized peripheral clonal expansion, particularly in CD8+ T cells.

This receptor was identified in an adult with an advanced solid tumor such as melanoma, head and neck, liver or kidney cancer. Sequences were derived from CD4+ or CD8+ T cells sorted from blood, sampled in a trial of the OX40 agonist ivuxolimab. This chain joins TRBV7-2 to TRBJ1-3, and 9 bases in between align with TRBD1. The CDR3 region reads CASSLGQGVSGNTIYF. The DNA is TGTGCCAGCAGCTTAGGACAGGGGGTCTCTGGAAACACCATATATTTT. Full variable domain (CDR3 extended with the reference TRBV7-2 and TRBJ1-3 proteins): GAGVSQSPSNKVTEKGKDVELRCDPISGHTALYWYRQSLGQGLEFLIYFQGNSAPDKSGLPSDRFSAERTGGSVSTLTIQRTQQEDSAVYLCASSLGQGVSGNTIYFGEGSWLTVV.